One and the same sample provided the 18 T cell receptor beta chains below, sequenced in a study of blood T cell repertoires in COVID-19. Produced via immunoSEQ multiplex PCR; TCRdb's table is partial and in-frame only. This table has under 200,000 clones, roughly 84% appearing once. Sequences were obtained from peripheral blood. These receptors all come from a woman in her sixties with acute or convalescent COVID-19.

The genes are TRBV7-8 and TRBJ1-2; no definite D call. The V and J ends lost 6 bases and 4 bases respectively, with 12 bases between them. This CDR3 comprises 13 residues. The germline V gene has CDR1 SGHVS and CDR2 FQNEAQ. The CDR3, as DNA: TGTGCCAGCAGTTCGGTATTTGGCTATGGCTACACCTTC. Protein sequence: CASSSVFGYGYTF.

This sequence joins TRBV5-1 and TRBJ2-5; 10 bases fit TRBD1. The CDR3 totals 13 residues. Looked up from germline, CDR1 is SGHRS and CDR2 is YFSETQ. The V segment lost 7 bases and the J segment 5 bases; nucleotides outside the gene matches: 5. The CDR3 reads CASDRGQRETQYF. The CDR3 bases are TGCGCCAGCGACAGGGGGCAGAGGGAGACCCAGTACTTC.

This chain connects TRBV10-1 to TRBJ2-6, with 8 bases that match TRBD1. The CDR3 is 17 residues long. Germline V lookup: CDR1 WNHNN, CDR2 SYGVQD (reference sequence). Trimming removed 6 bases from V and 1 base from J; junction bases left unmatched: 8. In nucleotides, the CDR3 is TGCGCCAGCAGACTACAGGGGGAAGGTTCTGGGGCCAACGTCCTGACTTTC. Protein: CASRLQGEGSGANVLTF.

This chain connects TRBV7-8 to TRBJ2-1; D gene unclear. The V end lost 3 bases, the J end lost 1 base, and 10 bases lay between the germline ends. The CDR3 length is 15 residues. The germline gives CDR1 SGHVS, CDR2 FQNEAQ. CDR3 region: CASSFSLNSYNEQFF. As DNA, the CDR3 is TGTGCCAGCAGCTTTAGCCTAAATTCCTACAATGAGCAGTTCTTC.

This clone was observed a single time. The V gene is TRBV21-1, the J gene TRBJ2-4; the table's D call of TRBD1 was not tested on the DNA. TRBV21-1 is labeled a pseudogene. The CDR3 spans 19 residues. CDR3 protein: CASSKGGRGLPLAKNIQYF. The CDR3, as DNA: TGTGCCAGCAGCAAAGGAGGCAGGGGCCTTCCCTTAGCCAAAAACATTCAGTACTTC.

This clone was seen once. V gene TRBV13 combines with J gene TRBJ2-7; D unresolved. Trimming removed 8 bases at V and 0 bases at J, with 11 bases between. CDR1 and CDR2 from the germline V gene are PRHDT and FYEKMQ (reference sequence). The CDR3 is made up of 13 amino acids. This CDR3 is CASSEWSSYEQYF. The CDR3 DNA sequence: TGTGCCAGCTCCGAGTGGAGCTCCTACGAGCAGTACTTC.

This clone was recorded at least ten times. V usage is TRBV2 and J usage is TRBJ1-2; D is ambiguous. Germline V gene lookup returns CDR1 SNHLY and CDR2 FYNNEI. With 2 bases removed from V and 2 bases from J, the gap between germline ends came to 6 bases. CDR3 size: 13 residues. CDR3 in amino acids: CASSEPGNYGYTF. CDR3 coding DNA: TGTGCCAGCAGTGAACCCGGGAACTATGGCTACACCTTC.

Worth noting for this clone: Other DNA sequences in this sample translate to the same CDR3. CDR3 sequence: CASSVDRGETQYF. The CDR3 DNA follows: TGTGCCAGCAGCGTAGATCGGGGAGAGACCCAGTACTTC. The chain uses TRBV9 and TRBJ2-5, with D possibly TRBD2 on 5 matching bases. The CDR3 sequence is 13 residues long. The germline CDR1 and CDR2 sequences are SGDLS and YYNGEE. V lost 0 bases and J lost 4, with 7 bases in between. Looking up the rest from reference TRBV9 and TRBJ2-5 gives the full variable domain: DSGVTQTPKHLITATGQRVTLRCSPRSGDLSVYWYQQSLDQGLQFLIQYYNGEERAKGNILERFSAQQFPDLHSELNLSSLELGDSALYFCASSVDRGETQYFGPGTRLLVL.

The table lists this clone with a few counts. The V call is TRBV7-6, the J call TRBJ2-3; TRBD2 might be the D (7 bases). V was shortened by 3 bases and J by 0 bases, with 10 bases between the two germline ends. CDR3 length: 15 amino acids. The V gene's germline CDR1 is SGHVS and CDR2 FNYEAQ. The CDR3 loop reads CASSLAGASTDTQYF. The CDR3 DNA follows: TGTGCCAGCAGCTTGGCGGGGGCTAGCACAGATACGCAGTATTTT. Based on the CDR3 plus reference TRBV7-6 and TRBJ2-3, the full variable domain is GAGVSQSPRYKVTKRGQDVALRCDPISGHVSLYWYRQALGQGPEFLTYFNYEAQQDKSGLPNDRFSAERPEGSISTLTIQRTEQRDSAMYRCASSLAGASTDTQYFGPGTRLTVL.

The chain links TRBV19 to TRBJ1-5; tentative D call: TRBD1 (5 bases). CDR1 LNHDA and CDR2 SQIVND come from the germline V gene (reference sequence). This CDR3 contains 16 residues. The ends were cut back, 7 bases at V and 5 bases at J, with 21 bases in the middle. The CDR3 loop is CASTAPLGGRDQPQHF. CDR3 DNA: TGTGCCAGTACCGCCCCGTTGGGGGGAAGGGATCAGCCCCAGCATTTT.

The chain uses TRBV12-3 or TRBV12-4 and TRBJ2-3; D is uncertain. This CDR3 spans 13 amino acids. V was trimmed by 8 bases and J by 5 bases, leaving 14 bases between them. The CDR3 coding sequence is TGTGCCAGCCAGACAACTGACCTAGATACGCAGTATTTT. Amino acid sequence: CASQTTDLDTQYF.

CDR3 sequence: CASSLDSLSSGNTIYF. DNA for the CDR3: TGTGCCAGCAGTTTAGACAGCCTATCCTCTGGAAACACCATATATTTT. The chain uses TRBV28 and TRBJ1-3; D might be TRBD1 (5 bases). The germline V gene has CDR1 MDHEN and CDR2 SYDVKM. V gave up 2 bases and J gave up 0 bases, with 11 bases separating them. CDR3 length: 16 amino acids.

The CDR3 sequence: CASTRGTDTYEQYF. For the CDR3, the DNA is TGTGCCAGCACCCGGGGGACAGATACCTACGAGCAGTACTTC. V gene TRBV28 combines with J gene TRBJ2-7, with D possibly TRBD1 on 7 matching bases. CDR3 length equals 14 residues. V was pared by 7 bases and J by 2 bases, with 15 bases between. Per germline, CDR1 MDHEN and CDR2 SYDVKM.

The chain combines TRBV10-2 with TRBJ1-4; a weak D match, TRBD1 (6 bases). The CDR3 length is 14 residues. With 6 bases removed from V and 6 bases from J, the gap between germline ends came to 14 bases. CDR1 is WSHSY, CDR2 SAAADI, per germline. The CDR3 DNA reads as TGCGCCAGCAGGAGGGGGGGCCGACATGAAAAACTGTTTTTT. As protein: CASRRGGRHEKLFF.

The V gene is TRBV5-1, the J gene TRBJ2-2, with a weak D call TRBD1 (6 bases). CDR3 size: 16 residues. Germline V gene lookup returns CDR1 SGHRS and CDR2 YFSETQ. V gave up 4 bases and J gave up 4 bases, with 17 bases separating them. Here the CDR3 reads CASSIQGGVSTGELFF. CDR3 DNA sequence: TGCGCCAGCAGCATACAGGGCGGAGTGAGCACCGGGGAGCTGTTTTTT. Using reference TRBV5-1 and TRBJ2-2 for the parts outside the CDR3, the full variable domain is KAGVTQTPRYLIKTRGQQVTLSCSPISGHRSVSWYQQTPGQGLQFLFEYFSETQRNKGNFPGRFSGRQFSNSRSEMNVSTLELGDSALYLCASSIQGGVSTGELFFGEGSRLTVL.

The V gene is TRBV5-1, the J gene TRBJ2-1; TRBD2 matches at 7 bases. Germline values: CDR1 SGHRS, CDR2 YFSETQ. This CDR3 contains 20 residues. The ends lost 0 bases at V and 6 bases at J; junction bases unmatched: 21. CDR3 sequence (DNA): TGCGCCAGCAGCTTGGGTTCCCGGACTAGGCGGCCCCACGTCAGCAATGAGCAGTTCTTC. It encodes CASSLGSRTRRPHVSNEQFF.

This clone has just one count. The genes are TRBV7-9 and TRBJ2-1; 7 bases line up with TRBD2. V lost 5 bases and J lost 7; bases outside the gene matches: 14. CDR1 is SEHNR, CDR2 FQNEAQ, per germline (reference sequence). The CDR3 loop spans 16 amino acids. The CDR3 DNA is TGTGCCAGCAGCCAAGTGCGTCTAGCGGAGGGTAATGAGCAGTTCTTC. Amino acids: CASSQVRLAEGNEQFF. Full variable domain (remainder filled in from reference TRBV7-9 and TRBJ2-1): DTGVSQNPRHKITKRGQNVTFRCDPISEHNRLYWYRQTLGQGPEFLTYFQNEAQLEKSRLLSDRFSAERPKGSFSTLEIQRTEQGDSAMYLCASSQVRLAEGNEQFFGPGTRLTVL.

The V gene is TRBV19, the J gene TRBJ1-1; D gene ambiguous. Trimming took off 8 bases at V and 3 bases at J, with 10 bases between the two ends. The germline V gene has CDR1 LNHDA and CDR2 SQIVND (reference sequence). The CDR3 is made up of 12 amino acids. CDR3 amino acids: CASSPGYTEAFF. The CDR3 nucleotides read TGTGCCAGTTCTCCGGGGTACACTGAAGCTTTCTTT.